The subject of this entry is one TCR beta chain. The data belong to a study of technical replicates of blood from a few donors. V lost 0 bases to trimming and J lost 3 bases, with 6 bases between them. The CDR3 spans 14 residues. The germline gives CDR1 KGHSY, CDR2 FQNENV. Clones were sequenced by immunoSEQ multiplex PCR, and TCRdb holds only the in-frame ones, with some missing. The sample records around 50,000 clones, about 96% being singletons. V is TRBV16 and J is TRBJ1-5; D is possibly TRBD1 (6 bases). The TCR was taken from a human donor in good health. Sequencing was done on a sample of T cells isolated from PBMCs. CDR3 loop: CASSQSGANQPQHF. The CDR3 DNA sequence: TGTGCCAGCAGCCAATCGGGGGCCAATCAGCCCCAGCATTTT. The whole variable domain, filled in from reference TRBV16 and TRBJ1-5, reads GEEVAQTPKHLVRGEGQKAKLYCAPIKGHSYVFWYQQVLKNEFKFLISFQNENVFDETGMPKERFSAKCLPNSPCSLEIQATKLEDSAVYFCASSQSGANQPQHFGDGTRLSIL.